The T cell receptor beta chain described here comes from a study of blood T cell repertoires in COVID-19. About the research overall: The United States, Italy and Spain supplied acute and convalescent COVID-19 samples.

Profiling relied on immunoSEQ multiplex PCR, and the TCRdb table lists in-frame clones only, not all of them. Found here are around 320,000 clones, 89% of them singletons; the top ten hold roughly 11%. The Seattle patients, enrolled during active infection, were followed longitudinally. The source is a woman younger than 45 with COVID-19, enrolled during active disease. Sequenced material: peripheral blood.

Here the CDR3 reads CASSPVNQGNYGYTF. The CDR3, as DNA: TGTGCCAGCTCACCAGTCAATCAGGGCAACTATGGCTACACCTTC. The rearrangement joins TRBV18 to TRBJ1-2, with D possibly being TRBD1 (5 bases). CDR1 is KGHSH, CDR2 LQKENI, per germline. The CDR3 is 15 residues long. With 2 bases removed from V and 2 bases from J, the gap between germline ends came to 12 bases.